This T cell receptor (beta chain) emerged from a study of Ad26.COV2.S vaccination and SARS-CoV-2 variants. The assay was immunoSEQ multiplex PCR, and TCRdb's table has in-frame clones only and misses some. The table lists 380,000 or so clones, about four fifths of them singletons. As for treatment: roughly 19 received Ad26.COV2.S at low or high dose, single or two shots; roughly five received placebo; per-sample allocation not given. At day 63 after the first vaccine or placebo injection, samples were drawn. The sequence was collected from a person aged 18-60 years who received the Ad26.COV2.S COVID-19 vaccine or a placebo. The sequences come from peripheral blood, collected in a trial of Ad26.COV2.S vaccine versus placebo.

The CDR3 reads CASSPWPPDTQYF. In DNA form, the CDR3 reads TGTGCCAGCAGCCCTTGGCCCCCAGATACGCAGTATTTT. The V gene is TRBV5-6, the J gene TRBJ2-3; D not certain. V was pared by 4 bases and J by 4 bases, with 10 bases between. Germline lookup yields CDR1 SGHDT and CDR2 YYEEEE. CDR3 size: 13 residues.